This T cell receptor beta chain emerged from a study of cytotoxic CD8 clonotypes in ibrutinib-treated CLL. Study-wide background: After median around six years, around 14 stayed in remission, approximately twelve progressed; responses roughly 25 partial, 2 complete.

The CDR3 totals 10 residues, both ends included. CDR1 SGHTS and CDR2 YDEGEE come from the germline V gene. On this clone itself: It is likely a read error, because the conserved phenylalanine at the end of the CDR3 is missing. The limits of the CDR3 on the DNA are not certain, so only TCRdb's listed CDR3 is given.

Clones were read by immunoSEQ multiplex PCR, and TCRdb kept only the in-frame ones, dropping some. The data hold about 130,000 clones, with around four fifths observed a single time. The specimen comprised PBMCs, sampled after 24 months of ibrutinib treatment. The chain has TRBV5-8 and TRBJ2-7; TRBD1, the D gene given by the table, was not confirmed from the DNA. This TCR was sampled from a human donor with chronic lymphocytic leukemia. CDR3 sequence: CASSPPGQAP.